One sample yielded the 17 T cell receptor beta chains listed below, sequenced in a study of cytomegalovirus exposure and HLA in healthy donors. In the PCR, 60 Vbeta and 13 Jbeta primers were used. Clones were read by immunoSEQ multiplex PCR, and TCRdb kept only the in-frame ones, dropping some. The sample records fewer than 130,000 clones, 70% to 90% being singletons. The sample was PBMCs. All receptors derive from a middle-aged man in good health and CMV-seronegative.

This chain joins TRBV6-5 and TRBJ1-2; D is ambiguous. Germline values: CDR1 MNHEY, CDR2 SVGAGI. V lost 0 bases and J 3 bases, leaving 11 bases between the germline ends. There are 15 residues in the CDR3. In DNA, the CDR3 is TGTGCCAGCAGTTACTCGTCCGTTATAGACTATGGCTACACCTTC. It specifies CASSYSSVIDYGYTF.

This clone showed up just once. The rearrangement uses TRBV7-2 and TRBJ2-5; weak D call: TRBD1 (6 bases). The CDR3 loop spans 16 amino acids. V lost 5 bases and J lost 7, with 23 bases in between. CDR1 and CDR2 (germline): SGHTA, FQGNSA. The CDR3 spells CASSPSGKGIQGTQYF. In DNA, the CDR3 is TGTGCCAGCAGCCCTTCTGGGAAGGGGATACAGGGGACCCAGTACTTC.

The chain recombines TRBV28 with TRBJ2-3; 8 bases match TRBD2. CDR1 is MDHEN and CDR2 is SYDVKM in the germline V gene. Trimming at V came to 2 bases and at J to 8 bases, leaving 6 bases not matched to a gene. The CDR3 contains 14 residues. The CDR3 sequence: CASSLSGGGGTQYF. Written as DNA, the CDR3 is TGTGCCAGCAGTTTAAGCGGGGGCGGGGGTACGCAGTATTTT.

The table lists this clone with a count of one. The chain combines TRBV6-5 with TRBJ2-3, with D possibly being TRBD2 (6 bases). This CDR3 is 14 amino acids long. Germline V gene lookup returns CDR1 MNHEY and CDR2 SVGAGI. Between the trimmed V and J ends, which lost 5 bases and 1 base, there was a span of 10 bases. The CDR3 DNA is TGTGCCAGCAGTACGGGACTGCGCACAGATACGCAGTATTTT. It codes for CASSTGLRTDTQYF.

The chain has TRBV5-4 and TRBJ2-1; 10 bases agree with TRBD2. V was pared by 5 bases and J by 7 bases, with 9 bases of the junction left unmatched. Germline CDR1 SGHNT, CDR2 YYREEE (reference sequence). The CDR3 spans 15 residues. The CDR3 loop reads CASRPLAGAVNEQFF. The DNA for the CDR3 is TGTGCCAGCAGACCCCTAGCGGGGGCCGTTAATGAGCAGTTCTTC.

This chain links TRBV4-3 with TRBJ1-5; D unclear. Looked up from germline, CDR1 is LGHNA and CDR2 is YSLEER. The length of the CDR3 is 15 residues. Trimming cost V 0 bases and J 5 bases, with 11 bases left between them. Here the CDR3 reads CASSQDAAPDQPQHF. The CDR3 nucleotides are TGCGCCAGCAGCCAAGATGCGGCGCCAGATCAGCCCCAGCATTTT.

The chain's CDR3 is CASSLGQGFRSPLHF. CDR3 nucleotide sequence: TGTGCCAGCAGTCTCGGACAGGGCTTCAGATCACCCCTCCACTTT. The chain has TRBV28 and TRBJ1-6; TRBD1 matches 8 bases. CDR1 and CDR2 (germline): MDHEN, SYDVKM. J was trimmed by 10 bases and V by 5 bases; bases with no gene match: 10. The CDR3 length is 15 residues. Full variable domain (remainder filled in from reference TRBV28 and TRBJ1-6): DVKVTQSSRYLVKRTGEKVFLECVQDMDHENMFWYRQDPGLGLRLIYFSYDVKMKEKGDIPEGYSVSREKKERFSLILESASTNQTSMYLCASSLGQGFRSPLHFGNGTRLTVT.

This sequence joins TRBV28 and TRBJ1-2; TRBD1 agrees at 8 bases. V gave up 6 bases and J gave up 8 bases; unmatched junction bases: 8. The CDR3 has 13 amino acids. CDR1 and CDR2 (germline): MDHEN, SYDVKM. CDR3: CASRGQVGGGYTF. DNA for the CDR3: TGTGCCAGCAGGGGACAGGTAGGAGGAGGCTACACCTTC.

This clone came up once. Likely a read error: the CDR3 ends without its conserved phenylalanine or tryptophan. The chain recombines TRBV10-3 with TRBJ1-5; D might be TRBD1 (5 bases). V was clipped by 3 bases and J by 4 bases, with 10 bases between them. The V gene's germline CDR1 is ENHRY and CDR2 SYGVKD. The CDR3 totals 14 residues. The CDR3 nucleotides read TGTGCCATCAGTGACCAGGGAATAAATCAGCCCCAGCATGTT. This translates into CAISDQGINQPQHV.

This chain joins TRBV5-1 and TRBJ2-7, with D possibly matching TRBD2 (7 bases). The CDR3 runs 16 residues. V was pared by 3 bases and J by 2 bases, with 18 bases between. Germline V lookup: CDR1 SGHRS, CDR2 YFSETQ. The CDR3 loop is CASSWSPGGGTYEQYF. CDR3 DNA: TGCGCCAGCAGCTGGTCTCCGGGGGGCGGAACCTACGAGCAGTACTTC. Full variable domain (outside the CDR3, taken from reference TRBV5-1 and TRBJ2-7): KAGVTQTPRYLIKTRGQQVTLSCSPISGHRSVSWYQQTPGQGLQFLFEYFSETQRNKGNFPGRFSGRQFSNSRSEMNVSTLELGDSALYLCASSWSPGGGTYEQYFGPGTRLTVT.

The chain joins TRBV10-3 to TRBJ2-5, with 10 bases fitting TRBD2. Germline V lookup: CDR1 ENHRY, CDR2 SYGVKD. This CDR3 is built from 14 residues. Trimming removed 6 bases from V and 5 bases from J; junction bases left unmatched: 6. The CDR3 is CAISLAGESETQYF. DNA for the CDR3: TGTGCCATCAGCCTAGCGGGGGAAAGCGAGACCCAGTACTTC.

The rearrangement links TRBV5-6 to TRBJ1-1; a weak D match, TRBD1 (6 bases). V dropped 0 bases and J dropped 8 bases, with 11 bases sitting between them. This CDR3 is built from 13 residues. CDR1 SGHDT and CDR2 YYEEEE come from the germline V gene. The CDR3 protein is CASSLGWTAEAFF. The CDR3 nucleotides read TGTGCCAGCAGCTTGGGATGGACAGCCGAAGCTTTCTTT.

The CDR3 spells CASTKNPYQGEKLFF. The CDR3 DNA reads as TGTGCCAGCACCAAAAATCCGTATCAGGGCGAAAAACTGTTTTTT. The V call is TRBV2, the J call TRBJ1-4, with D perhaps TRBD1 (5 bases). CDR3 size: 15 residues. The germline V gene encodes CDR1 SNHLY and CDR2 FYNNEI. The V and J ends lost 7 bases and 8 bases respectively, with 20 bases between them.

This chain uses TRBV28 with TRBJ2-4; 7 bases map to TRBD1. V was clipped by 5 bases and J by 6 bases; unmatched bases: 13. The germline gives CDR1 MDHEN, CDR2 SYDVKM. The CDR3 contains 16 residues. CDR3 loop: CASSIESRQGPNIQYF. CDR3 sequence (DNA): TGTGCCAGCAGTATCGAGTCCAGACAGGGTCCAAACATTCAGTACTTC.

The genes are TRBV6-1 and TRBJ2-7; no definite D call. The CDR3 contains 12 residues. Germline values: CDR1 MNHNS, CDR2 SASEGT. Trimming cost V 3 bases and J 3 bases, with 6 bases left between them. The CDR3 loop reads CASSDGLYEQYF. The CDR3 bases are TGTGCCAGCAGTGACGGTCTCTACGAGCAGTACTTC.

The rearrangement joins TRBV6-5 to TRBJ2-1; possibly TRBD2 for D (6 bases). The CDR3 has 12 residues. Trimming took off 7 bases at V and 4 bases at J, with 8 bases between the two ends. Germline V CDR1 and CDR2: MNHEY, SVGAGI. CDR3 residues: CASIGRYNEQFF. The DNA of the CDR3 is TGTGCCAGCATCGGGAGATACAATGAGCAGTTCTTC.

CDR3 in amino acids: CASSADQGVDNEKLFF. The CDR3 DNA reads as TGTGCCAGCAGTGCCGACCAGGGGGTAGATAATGAAAAACTGTTTTTT. The gene calls are TRBV2 and TRBJ1-4; TRBD1 aligns across 7 bases. This CDR3 contains 16 residues. Germline V gene sequence: CDR1 SNHLY, CDR2 FYNNEI. V lost 4 bases and J lost 4; bases outside the gene matches: 9.